Included here is one TCR beta chain sequence, with context. Its matching antigen is unknown. This entry is derived from a study of shared clonotypes between healthy human individuals. The CDR3 spans 13 residues. Trimming shortened V by 4 bases and J by 5 bases, and 10 bases separated the two germline ends. Germline values: CDR1 SGDLS, CDR2 YYNGEE. TCRdb's copy holds only in-frame clones and misses some; the assay was immunoSEQ multiplex PCR. The sample lists about 1 million clones, roughly 75% occurring once. General study points: Sampling was confined to blood; repertoires within tissues likely differ.

The origin of this receptor is a man younger than 35 in good health. Material for sequencing was memory CD4+ T cells sorted from blood. Subset in this sample: CD45RA-negative fraction. The J gene is TRBJ2-1, the V gene TRBV9; D gene unclear. The CDR3 region has the DNA TGTGCCAGCAGCTTCCAGATACACAATGAGCAGTTCTTC. Translation gives CASSFQIHNEQFF.